The 12 T cell receptor beta chains below were found in one sample sequenced in a study of technical replicates of blood from several donors. This table comes from immunoSEQ multiplex PCR, and its TCRdb copy is limited to in-frame clones, with some not included. The sample lists under 90,000 clones, roughly 94% seen once, with about 0.25% in the top ten. Sequencing input: T cells isolated from PBMCs. All receptors come from a human donor in good health.

The chain's CDR3 is CASSASGTGWNEQFF. The CDR3 DNA reads as TGTGCCAGCAGCGCATCCGGGACAGGGTGGAATGAGCAGTTCTTC. V usage is TRBV9 and J usage is TRBJ2-1, with 9 bases aligning to TRBD1. Looked up from germline, CDR1 is SGDLS and CDR2 is YYNGEE. V was clipped by 3 bases and J by 7 bases; unmatched bases: 8. The length of the CDR3 is 15 residues.

The chain links TRBV7-2 to TRBJ2-1, with TRBD2 identical over 7 bases. Germline-derived CDR1 and CDR2 are SGHTA and FQGNSA. This CDR3 is 15 amino acids long. J lost 7 bases, V lost 5 bases, and 11 bases had no gene match. Written as DNA, the CDR3 is TGTGCCAGCAGCCCGCGACCGGGGGGAAAAAATGAGCAGTTCTTC. This translates into CASSPRPGGKNEQFF.

This rearrangement joins TRBV11-2 to TRBJ2-7; D is undetermined. Trimming pared 1 base from V and 0 bases from J, leaving 4 bases between. This CDR3 is 13 amino acids long. Germline CDR1 is SGHAT and CDR2 is FQNNGV. Written as DNA, the CDR3 is TGTGCCAGCAGCTTAGGGAGCTCCTACGAGCAGTACTTC. Amino acid sequence: CASSLGSSYEQYF.

The chain employs TRBV6-5 and TRBJ2-5, with TRBD1 identical over 9 bases. This CDR3 is 12 amino acids long. Germline trimming cut 10 bases from V and 4 bases from J; bases unmatched to any gene: 4. Germline V gene lookup returns CDR1 MNHEY and CDR2 SVGAGI. CDR3 nucleotide sequence: TGTGCCACCACGGACAGGGGAGAGACCCAGTACTTC. Residues: CATTDRGETQYF.

The V gene is TRBV6-5, the J gene TRBJ1-1, with D uncertain. Per germline, CDR1 MNHEY and CDR2 SVGAGI. V was clipped by 6 bases and J by 1 base, with 15 bases between them. The CDR3 runs 15 residues. The chain's CDR3 is CASSPYLDSNTEAFF. CDR3 nucleotides: TGTGCCAGCAGCCCTTACCTAGATTCGAACACTGAAGCTTTCTTT.

V usage is TRBV6-1 and J usage is TRBJ1-1, with 12 nucleotides matching TRBD1. Per the germline V gene, CDR1 is MNHNS and CDR2 is SASEGT. CDR3 length: 14 residues. The ends lost 7 bases at V and 5 bases at J; junction bases unmatched: 5. The CDR3 nucleotides are TGTGCCAGCAATTGGGACAGGGGGCAGACTGAAGCTTTCTTT. It is translated as CASNWDRGQTEAFF.

This sequence joins TRBV6-1 and TRBJ1-5; D is uncertain. The CDR3 runs 11 residues. The germline gives CDR1 MNHNS, CDR2 SASEGT. V lost 4 bases to trimming and J lost 7 bases, with 5 bases between them. CDR3 amino acids: CASSGGQPQHF. CDR3 DNA sequence: TGTGCCAGCAGTGGAGGGCAGCCCCAGCATTTT.

The rearrangement links TRBV4-2 to TRBJ2-2; D remains ambiguous. This CDR3 spans 12 amino acids. Trimming cost V 0 bases and J 8 bases, with 4 bases left between them. The germline V gene has CDR1 LGHNA and CDR2 YNFKEQ. The CDR3 bases are TGTGCCAGCAGCCAAGAATCAGGGGAGCTGTTTTTT. Translating gives CASSQESGELFF.

V gene TRBV5-4 combines with J gene TRBJ1-3; 8 bases match TRBD1. There are 13 residues in the CDR3. V gave up 4 bases and J gave up 8 bases; unmatched junction bases: 5. Germline V gives CDR1 SGHNT, CDR2 YYREEE (reference sequence). This chain's CDR3 is CASSGQGIDTIYF. CDR3 in DNA: TGTGCCAGCAGCGGACAGGGTATAGACACCATATATTTT. Variable domain in full (rest from reference TRBV5-4 and TRBJ1-3): ETGVTQSPTHLIKTRGQQVTLRCSSQSGHNTVSWYQQALGQGPQFIFQYYREEENGRGNFPPRFSGLQFPNYSSELNVNALELDDSALYLCASSGQGIDTIYFGEGSWLTVV.

The CDR3 DNA reads TGTGCCTGCGCCTATACAGGGGTCAATGAGCAGTTCTTC. It specifies CACAYTGVNEQFF. The gene calls are TRBV7-9 and TRBJ2-1; 7 bases match TRBD1. The V and J ends lost 11 bases and 6 bases, in that order; junction bases with no gene match: 10. CDR1 is SEHNR, CDR2 FQNEAQ, per germline (reference sequence). The CDR3 is 13 amino acids.

The chain has TRBV11-2 and TRBJ2-1; 7 bases match TRBD1. The CDR3 loop spans 15 amino acids. The trim removed 5 bases at V and 0 bases at J, leaving 4 bases unmatched. In germline, CDR1 is SGHAT, CDR2 FQNNGV. This CDR3 reads CASSPQGSSYNEQFF. DNA for the CDR3: TGTGCCAGCAGCCCACAGGGGAGCTCCTACAATGAGCAGTTCTTC.

The gene calls are TRBV6-5 and TRBJ2-7, with TRBD1 identical over 8 bases. There are 13 residues in the CDR3. V lost 4 bases to trimming and J lost 12 bases; unmatched junction nucleotides: 11. Germline V gene lookup returns CDR1 MNHEY and CDR2 SVGAGI. The CDR3 coding sequence is TGTGCCAGCAGTTCGGGTCGGACAGGGAGTCTGTACTTC. Its protein is CASSSGRTGSLYF.